The next 5 T cell receptor beta chains were all read from a single sample in a study of OX40 agonist ivuxolimab in advanced cancers. TCRdb's copy holds only in-frame clones and misses some; the assay was immunoSEQ multiplex PCR. The sample has 55,000 to 65,000 clones, approximately 90% seen once. Sample: CD4+ or CD8+ T cells sorted from blood, taken in a trial of the OX40 agonist ivuxolimab. Receptors originate from an adult with an advanced solid tumor such as melanoma, head and neck, liver or kidney cancer.

This clone was seen only once. The rearrangement joins TRBV14 to TRBJ1-1; D remains unclear. Germline assignment: CDR1 SGHDN and CDR2 FVKESK. The germline V and J ends were trimmed by 4 bases and 1 base, with 19 bases remaining between them. This CDR3 contains 17 residues. The CDR3 loop is CASSPGGSLPQNTEAFF. In nucleotides, the CDR3 is TGTGCCAGCAGCCCAGGTGGAAGCCTACCTCAGAACACTGAAGCTTTCTTT.

The chain uses TRBV19 and TRBJ1-2, with D hard to call. CDR3 length: 14 residues. Trimming removed 3 bases from V and 2 bases from J, with 10 bases in between. Germline V CDR1 and CDR2: LNHDA, SQIVND (reference sequence). CDR3 protein: CASSIGTGNYGYTF. The CDR3, as DNA: TGTGCCAGTAGTATTGGCACCGGGAACTATGGCTACACCTTC.

The genes are TRBV11-3 and TRBJ1-1; D is unclear. The CDR3 is 15 amino acids. V lost 1 base and J 0 bases, leaving 9 bases between the germline ends. The germline gives CDR1 SGHNT, CDR2 YENEEA. The CDR3 spells CASSLGGPVNTEAFF. The CDR3 region has the DNA TGTGCCAGCAGCTTAGGGGGTCCGGTGAACACTGAAGCTTTCTTT.

In this sample, this clone turned up once. V is TRBV7-2 and J is TRBJ2-7; D may correspond to TRBD1 or TRBD2 (5 bases each). The ends were cut back, 1 base at V and 1 base at J, with 11 bases in the middle. Germline lookup yields CDR1 SGHTA and CDR2 FQGNSA. The CDR3 has 15 residues. The CDR3 DNA reads TGTGCCAGCAGCTTAGGGGACCAGTTTTCCTACGAGCAGTACTTC. Translation: CASSLGDQFSYEQYF. Full variable domain (outside the CDR3, taken from reference TRBV7-2 and TRBJ2-7): GAGVSQSPSNKVTEKGKDVELRCDPISGHTALYWYRQSLGQGLEFLIYFQGNSAPDKSGLPSDRFSAERTGGSVSTLTIQRTQQEDSAVYLCASSLGDQFSYEQYFGPGTRLTVT.

This clone appeared a single time. V is TRBV19 and J is TRBJ1-2; 7 positions match TRBD1. V shed 6 bases and J 4 bases; nucleotides not matched to a gene: 5. The CDR3 sequence is 13 residues long. CDR1 LNHDA and CDR2 SQIVND come from the germline V gene (reference sequence). This chain's CDR3 is CASRRGLSYGYTF. Written as DNA, the CDR3 is TGTGCCAGTAGGAGGGGGCTGTCCTATGGCTACACCTTC.